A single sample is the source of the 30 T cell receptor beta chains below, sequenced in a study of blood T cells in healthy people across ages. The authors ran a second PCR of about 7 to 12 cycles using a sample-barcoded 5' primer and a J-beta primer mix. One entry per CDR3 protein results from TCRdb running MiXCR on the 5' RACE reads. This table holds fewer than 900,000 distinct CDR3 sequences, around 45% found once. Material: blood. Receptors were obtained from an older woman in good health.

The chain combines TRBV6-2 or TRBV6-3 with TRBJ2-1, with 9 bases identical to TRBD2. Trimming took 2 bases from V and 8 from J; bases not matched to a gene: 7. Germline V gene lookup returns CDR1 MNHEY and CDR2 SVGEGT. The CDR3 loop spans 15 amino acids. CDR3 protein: CASSYGASGTDEQFF. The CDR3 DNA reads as TGTGCCAGCAGTTACGGAGCTAGCGGGACTGATGAGCAGTTCTTC.

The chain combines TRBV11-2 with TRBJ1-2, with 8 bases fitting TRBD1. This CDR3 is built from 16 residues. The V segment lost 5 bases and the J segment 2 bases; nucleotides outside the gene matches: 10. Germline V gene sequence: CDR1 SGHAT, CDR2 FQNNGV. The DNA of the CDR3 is TGTGCCAGCAGCCGGTTAGGGGACAGGCCGAACTATGGCTACACCTTC. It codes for CASSRLGDRPNYGYTF.

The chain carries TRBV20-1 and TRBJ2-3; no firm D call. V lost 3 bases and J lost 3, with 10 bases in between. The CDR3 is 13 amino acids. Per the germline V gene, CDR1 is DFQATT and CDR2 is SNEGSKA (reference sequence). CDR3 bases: TGCAGTGCTAGTGTGCGCACAACAGATACGCAGTATTTT. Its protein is CSASVRTTDTQYF.

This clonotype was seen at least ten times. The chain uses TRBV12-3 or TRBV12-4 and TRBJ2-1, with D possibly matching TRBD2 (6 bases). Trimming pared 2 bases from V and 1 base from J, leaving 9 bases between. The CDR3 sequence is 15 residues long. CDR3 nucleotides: TGTGCCAGCAGTTTACGGGGGAGGTCCTACAATGAGCAGTTCTTC. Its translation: CASSLRGRSYNEQFF.

In DNA, the CDR3 is TGCAGTGCTAGGGCCGGGACTAGTGAGCAGTACTTC. It codes for CSARAGTSEQYF. V usage is TRBV20-1 and J usage is TRBJ2-5; 8 bases line up with TRBD2. This CDR3 is built from 12 residues. Germline V gene data show CDR1 as DFQATT and CDR2 as SNEGSKA (reference sequence). V dropped 3 bases and J dropped 11; count of bases not matched to a gene: 8.

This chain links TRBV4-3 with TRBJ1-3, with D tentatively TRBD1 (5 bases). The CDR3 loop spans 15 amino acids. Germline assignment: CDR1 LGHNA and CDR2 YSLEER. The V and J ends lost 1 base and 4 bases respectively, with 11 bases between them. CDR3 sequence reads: CASSQAPQGGNTIYF. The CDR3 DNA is TGCGCCAGCAGCCAAGCGCCGCAGGGCGGAAACACCATATATTTT.

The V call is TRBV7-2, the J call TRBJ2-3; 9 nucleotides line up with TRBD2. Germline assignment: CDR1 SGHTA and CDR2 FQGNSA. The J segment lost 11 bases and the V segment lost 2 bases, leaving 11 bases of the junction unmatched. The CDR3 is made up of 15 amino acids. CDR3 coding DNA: TGTGCCAGCAGCTTACAGTCCCTAGCGGGACTTGTGCAGTATTTT. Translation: CASSLQSLAGLVQYF.

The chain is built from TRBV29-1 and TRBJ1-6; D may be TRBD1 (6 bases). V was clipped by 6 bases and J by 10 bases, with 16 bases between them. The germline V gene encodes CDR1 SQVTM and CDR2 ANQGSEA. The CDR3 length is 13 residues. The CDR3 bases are TGCAGCGTGGCACAGGGTAGGGACTCACCCCTCCACTTT. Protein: CSVAQGRDSPLHF.

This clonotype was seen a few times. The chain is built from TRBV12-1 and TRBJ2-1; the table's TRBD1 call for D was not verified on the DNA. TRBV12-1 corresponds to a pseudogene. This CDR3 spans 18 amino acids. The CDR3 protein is CASSFQKDRTNSYNEQFF. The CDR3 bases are TGTGCCAGCAGCTTTCAAAAGGACAGGACGAACTCCTACAATGAGCAGTTCTTC.

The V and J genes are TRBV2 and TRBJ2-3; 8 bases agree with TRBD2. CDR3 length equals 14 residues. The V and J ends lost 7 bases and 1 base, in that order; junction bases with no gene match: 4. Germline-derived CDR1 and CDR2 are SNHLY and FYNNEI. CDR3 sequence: CASKREWGTDTQYF. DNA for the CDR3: TGTGCCAGCAAGCGGGAGTGGGGCACAGATACGCAGTATTTT.

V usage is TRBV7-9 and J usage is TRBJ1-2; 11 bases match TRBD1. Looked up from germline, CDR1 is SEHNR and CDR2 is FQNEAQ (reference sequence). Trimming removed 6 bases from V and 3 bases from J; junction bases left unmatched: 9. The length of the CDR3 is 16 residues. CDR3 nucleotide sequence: TGTGCCAGCAGTTCCCTTTGGACAGGGGGCTACTATGGCTACACCTTC. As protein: CASSSLWTGGYYGYTF.

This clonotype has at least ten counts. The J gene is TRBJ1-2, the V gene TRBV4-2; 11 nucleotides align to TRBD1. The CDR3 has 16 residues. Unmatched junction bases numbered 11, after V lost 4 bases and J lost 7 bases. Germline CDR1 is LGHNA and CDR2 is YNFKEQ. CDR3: CASSRIPGTGGTGYTF. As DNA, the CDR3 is TGTGCCAGCAGCCGGATACCCGGGACAGGGGGTACTGGCTACACCTTC.

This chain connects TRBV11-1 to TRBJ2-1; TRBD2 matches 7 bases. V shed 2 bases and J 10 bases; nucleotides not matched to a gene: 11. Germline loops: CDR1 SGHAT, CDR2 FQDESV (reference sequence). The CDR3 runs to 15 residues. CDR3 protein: CASSLTVGGQREQFF. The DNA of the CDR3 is TGTGCCAGCAGCTTAACAGTGGGAGGGCAGCGCGAGCAGTTCTTC.

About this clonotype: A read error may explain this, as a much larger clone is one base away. DNA for the CDR3: TGTGCCACCAGCGAGTCGGGACTACCCCTCTACTTT. Translation: CATSESGLPLYF. The J gene is TRBJ1-6, the V gene TRBV15, with D perhaps TRBD1 (5 bases). CDR3 length: 12 residues. CDR1 and CDR2 from the germline V gene are LNHNV and YYDKDF (reference sequence).

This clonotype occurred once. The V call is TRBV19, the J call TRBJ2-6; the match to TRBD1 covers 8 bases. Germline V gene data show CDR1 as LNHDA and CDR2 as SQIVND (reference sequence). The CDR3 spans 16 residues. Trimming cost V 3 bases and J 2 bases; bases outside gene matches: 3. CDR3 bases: TGTGCCAGTAGTATTGCAGGGGGCGCTGGGGCCAACGTCCTGACTTTC. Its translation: CASSIAGGAGANVLTF.

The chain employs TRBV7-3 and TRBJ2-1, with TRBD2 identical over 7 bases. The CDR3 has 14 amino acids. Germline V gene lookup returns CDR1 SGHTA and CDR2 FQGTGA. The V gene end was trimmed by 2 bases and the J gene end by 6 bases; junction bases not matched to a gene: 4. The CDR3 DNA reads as TGTGCCAGCAGCTTACGGACTAGGTCCAATGAGCAGTTCTTC. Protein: CASSLRTRSNEQFF.

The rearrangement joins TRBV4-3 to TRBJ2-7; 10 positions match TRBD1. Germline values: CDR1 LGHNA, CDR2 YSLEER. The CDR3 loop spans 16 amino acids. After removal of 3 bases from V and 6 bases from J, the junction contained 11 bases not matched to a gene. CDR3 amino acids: CASSQARGTGAREQYF. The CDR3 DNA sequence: TGCGCCAGCAGCCAGGCTAGGGGGACAGGGGCTCGCGAGCAGTACTTC.

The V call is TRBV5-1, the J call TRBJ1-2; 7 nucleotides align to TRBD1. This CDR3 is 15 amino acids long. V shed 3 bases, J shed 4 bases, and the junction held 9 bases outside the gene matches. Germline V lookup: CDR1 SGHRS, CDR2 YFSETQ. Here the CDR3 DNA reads TGCGCCAGCAGCTCCGGGACAGCCGTCCGCTATGGCTACACCTTC. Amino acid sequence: CASSSGTAVRYGYTF.

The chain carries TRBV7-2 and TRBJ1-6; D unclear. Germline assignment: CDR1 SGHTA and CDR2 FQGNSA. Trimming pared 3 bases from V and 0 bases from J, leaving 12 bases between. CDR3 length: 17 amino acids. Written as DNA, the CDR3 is TGTGCCAGCAGCTTCCCCACAGCGAGCTCCTATAATTCACCCCTCCACTTT. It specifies CASSFPTASSYNSPLHF.

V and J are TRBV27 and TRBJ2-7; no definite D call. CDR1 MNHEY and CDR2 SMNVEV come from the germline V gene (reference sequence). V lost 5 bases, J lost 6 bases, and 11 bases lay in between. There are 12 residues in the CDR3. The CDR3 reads CASSVSSCEQYF. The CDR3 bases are TGTGCCAGCAGTGTCAGCTCTTGCGAGCAGTACTTC.

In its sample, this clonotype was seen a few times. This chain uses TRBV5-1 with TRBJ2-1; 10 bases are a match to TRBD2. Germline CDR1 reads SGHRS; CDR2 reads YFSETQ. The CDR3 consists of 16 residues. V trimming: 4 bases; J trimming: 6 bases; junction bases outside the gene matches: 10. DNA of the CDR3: TGCGCCAGCAGCATACCTCTAGCGGGAGCTGGCAATGAGCAGTTCTTC. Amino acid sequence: CASSIPLAGAGNEQFF.

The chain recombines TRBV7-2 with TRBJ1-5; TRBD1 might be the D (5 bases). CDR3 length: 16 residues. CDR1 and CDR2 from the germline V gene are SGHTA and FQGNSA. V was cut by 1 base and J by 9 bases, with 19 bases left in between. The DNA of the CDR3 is TGTGCCAGCAGCTTAGATGGGGGGAAAGGGTGGACGCCCCAGCATTTT. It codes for CASSLDGGKGWTPQHF.

The CDR3 coding sequence is TGTGCCAGCAGCAAGGGGGACTCTGGGGCCAACGTCCTGACTTTC. The encoded protein is CASSKGDSGANVLTF. The chain uses TRBV9 and TRBJ2-6, with D possibly matching TRBD1 (6 bases). CDR1 is SGDLS, CDR2 YYNGEE, per germline. The CDR3 contains 15 residues. Trimming cost V 4 bases and J 0 bases, with 8 bases left between them.

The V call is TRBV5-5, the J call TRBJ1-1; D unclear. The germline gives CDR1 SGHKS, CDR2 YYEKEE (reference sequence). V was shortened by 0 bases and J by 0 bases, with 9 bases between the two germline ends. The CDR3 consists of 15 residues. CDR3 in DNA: TGTGCCAGCAGCTTGGAGGCGACCCTGAACACTGAAGCTTTCTTT. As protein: CASSLEATLNTEAFF.

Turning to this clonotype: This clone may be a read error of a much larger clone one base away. For the CDR3, the DNA is TGCAGCGTTGGAGACTTGACCTACGAGCAGTACTTC. As protein: CSVGDLTYEQYF. This chain links TRBV29-1 with TRBJ2-7; no reliable D call. From germline, CDR1 is SQVTM and CDR2 ANQGSEA. The V end was cut by 4 bases, the J end by 2 bases, with 9 bases between. The CDR3 is made up of 12 amino acids.

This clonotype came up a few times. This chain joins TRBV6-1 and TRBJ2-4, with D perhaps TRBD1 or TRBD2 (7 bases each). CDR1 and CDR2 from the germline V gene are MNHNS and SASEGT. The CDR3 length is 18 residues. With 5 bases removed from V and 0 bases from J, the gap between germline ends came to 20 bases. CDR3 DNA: TGTGCCAGCAGTCCTACAGGGGCGGGAGCTATAGCCAAAAACATTCAGTACTTC. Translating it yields CASSPTGAGAIAKNIQYF.

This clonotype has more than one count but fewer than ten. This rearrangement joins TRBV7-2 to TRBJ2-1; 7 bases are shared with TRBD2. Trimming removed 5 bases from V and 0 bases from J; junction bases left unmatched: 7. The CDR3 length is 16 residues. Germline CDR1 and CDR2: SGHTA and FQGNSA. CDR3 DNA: TGTGCCAGCAGCCTAAACCTAGCGGACTCCTACAATGAGCAGTTCTTC. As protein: CASSLNLADSYNEQFF.

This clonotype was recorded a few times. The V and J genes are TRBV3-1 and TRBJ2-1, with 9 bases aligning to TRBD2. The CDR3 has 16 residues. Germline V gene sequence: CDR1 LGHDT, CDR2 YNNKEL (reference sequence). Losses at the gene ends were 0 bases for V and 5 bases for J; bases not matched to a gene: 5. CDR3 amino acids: CASSQDYLAGHNEQFF. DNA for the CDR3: TGTGCCAGCAGCCAAGATTACCTAGCGGGGCACAATGAGCAGTTCTTC.

CDR3 sequence (DNA): TGTGCCAGCAGTTTTCGGAAAAAGGGGACAGGAGGGAGCTATGGCTACACCTTC. Encoded protein: CASSFRKKGTGGSYGYTF. The chain employs TRBV27 and TRBJ1-2; TRBD1 aligns across 8 bases. The V gene end was trimmed by 3 bases and the J gene end by 4 bases; junction bases not matched to a gene: 16. Germline CDR1 reads MNHEY; CDR2 reads SMNVEV (reference sequence). The length of the CDR3 is 18 residues.

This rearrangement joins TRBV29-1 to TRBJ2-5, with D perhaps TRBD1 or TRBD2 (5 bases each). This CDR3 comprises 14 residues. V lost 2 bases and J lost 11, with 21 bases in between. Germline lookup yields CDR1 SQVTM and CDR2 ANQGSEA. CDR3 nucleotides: TGCAGCGTTGAAACCCGCGGGTCAGTGTGGGGGCAGTACTTC. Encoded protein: CSVETRGSVWGQYF.